This TCR beta chain was recovered during a study of T cells in Graves' hyperthyroidism and ophthalmopathy. The table lists this clonotype with many counts. From germline, CDR1 is SGHVS and CDR2 FQNEAQ. V lost 5 bases to trimming and J lost 7 bases, with 23 bases between them. This CDR3 is built from 17 residues. RNA transcripts were the template for amplifying TCR beta CDR3 regions. HTBI primers drove first-round RT-PCR of the TCR CDR3. A single record per CDR3 protein comes from TCRdb applying MiXCR to the multiplex PCR reads. Of roughly 100,000 distinct CDR3 sequences in the sample, about half were seen once.

Specimen: blood. The gene calls are TRBV7-8 and TRBJ2-2; D may be TRBD2 (7 bases). This receptor was identified in a woman in her thirties or forties with Graves' hyperthyroidism. This CDR3 reads CASSLYGGGATSGELFF. CDR3 nucleotides: TGTGCCAGCAGCCTCTATGGAGGGGGGGCGACTAGCGGGGAGCTGTTTTTT.